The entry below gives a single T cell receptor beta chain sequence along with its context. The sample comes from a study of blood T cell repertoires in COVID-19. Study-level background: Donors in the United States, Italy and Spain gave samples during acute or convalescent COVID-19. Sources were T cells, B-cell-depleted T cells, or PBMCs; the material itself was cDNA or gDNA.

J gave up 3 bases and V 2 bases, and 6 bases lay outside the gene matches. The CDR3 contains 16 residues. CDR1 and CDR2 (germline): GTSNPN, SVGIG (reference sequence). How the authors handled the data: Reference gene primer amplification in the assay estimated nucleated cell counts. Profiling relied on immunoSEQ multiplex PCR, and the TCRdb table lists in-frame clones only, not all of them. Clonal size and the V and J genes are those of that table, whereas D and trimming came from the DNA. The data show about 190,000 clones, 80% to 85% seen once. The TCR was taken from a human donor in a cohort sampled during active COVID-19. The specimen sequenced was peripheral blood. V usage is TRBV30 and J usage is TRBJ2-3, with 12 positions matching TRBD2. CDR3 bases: TGTGCCTGGAGTCGGAGACTAGCGGGGGTAACAGATACGCAGTATTTT. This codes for CAWSRRLAGVTDTQYF.